This TCR beta chain is from a study of pediatric ulcerative colitis. TCRdb keeps only in-frame clones here, not all; method: immunoSEQ multiplex PCR. The data hold some 35,000 clones, with roughly 77% observed a single time. During colonoscopy, one to two rectal pinch biopsies were collected. V shed 1 base and J shed 5 bases, with 13 bases lying between them. Germline V gene sequence: CDR1 SGHDT, CDR2 YYEEEE. This CDR3 spans 14 amino acids. The chain links TRBV5-6 to TRBJ2-7, with a weak D call TRBD1 (5 bases). The receptor was isolated from a boy aged 5-17 years with mild ulcerative colitis. Material: gut tissue. The CDR3 spells CASSLYQGINEQYF. Here the CDR3 DNA reads TGTGCCAGCAGCTTGTATCAGGGCATTAACGAGCAGTACTTC.